This entry lists 2 T cell receptor beta chains sequenced from one sample in a study of cytomegalovirus exposure and HLA in healthy donors. Primers: 60 Vbeta forward and 13 Jbeta reverse. Libraries were prepared by immunoSEQ multiplex PCR; TCRdb keeps only in-frame clonotypes and omits some of them. This sample contains 150,000 to 200,000 clones. The specimen sequenced was PBMCs. These receptors were taken from a man aged 25 to 40 in good health and CMV-seronegative.

The rearrangement uses TRBV9 and TRBJ2-1, with 7 bases lining up with TRBD1. This CDR3 is built from 15 residues. CDR1 and CDR2 (germline): SGDLS, YYNGEE. The J segment lost 5 bases and the V segment lost 4 bases, leaving 9 bases of the junction unmatched. CDR3 bases: TGTGCCAGCAGCCCGCTCGGGACAGTAAACAATGAGCAGTTCTTC. Translation gives CASSPLGTVNNEQFF.

V is TRBV29-1 and J is TRBJ1-5, with D hard to call. Germline CDR1 is SQVTM and CDR2 is ANQGSEA. This CDR3 has 15 amino acids. V was cut by 4 bases and J by 3 bases, with 16 bases left in between. The CDR3 coding sequence is TGCAGCGTTGGAGGCTCAGGTGACTACAATCAGCCCCAGCATTTT. Its protein product is CSVGGSGDYNQPQHF.